Sequencing of this T cell receptor beta chain was carried out in a study of regulatory T cells in long-lasting Graves disease. Study outcomes and limitations: It was peripheral blood alone, not thyroid tissue, that was studied. Among samples with persistent disease, TRBV28, TRBJ1-2 and TRBJ2-5 were favored.

Germline V lookup: CDR1 SGHRS, CDR2 YFSETQ. This CDR3 region has 14 residues. The ends were cut back, 0 bases at V and 5 bases at J, with 11 bases in the middle. As regards this clonotype: Its antigen is as yet unknown.

Construction of the TCR beta libraries employed iRepertoire HTBI primers in conjunction with Arm-PCR of CDR3 regions. TCRdb used MiXCR to reprocess the multiplex PCR reads, holding one entry per CDR3 protein. Here the sample spans 400,000 to 500,000 distinct CDR3 sequences, approximately 15% being singletons. Indicated time point: newly diagnosed GD, antithyroid drugs for less than 3 months. Generation of the TCR library employed RNA extracted from PBMCs. This same sample was also taken into another study, of T cells in Graves' hyperthyroidism and ophthalmopathy. That study reports: Uncontrolled infection, other autoimmune disease, pregnancy or lactation excluded patients. Before onset, by a median of around six months, the model predicted ophthalmopathy.

This sequence originates from a woman between 45 and 65 years old with Graves disease. The chain employs TRBV5-1 and TRBJ2-5; possible D gene TRBD2, 5 bases. The material was peripheral blood mononuclear cells (PBMCs), obtained at new diagnosis, from a patient treated with antithyroid drugs. CDR3 in DNA: TGCGCCAGCAGCTTGGGGGAGAGTCGGGAGACCCAGTACTTC. Protein sequence: CASSLGESRETQYF.